The 25 T cell receptor beta chains below come from one sample, sequenced in a study of vaccination and CD4 T cells after COVID-19 (dated 2022 in TCRdb). The meaning of the sample's treatment or condition label: roughly 10-day PBMC culture with coronavirus spike peptide pools or control peptides (ViraFEST assay). For these TCRs, the target antigens are not known. Library preparation was by PCR. The run used an Illumina iSeq 100. DNA from cultured CD4+ T cells was subjected to TCR sequencing with the Oncomine TCR Beta short-read assay at the Johns Hopkins FTIC core. Clones were called with MiXCR by TCRdb after fastp trimmed the public reads at Q25, and only in-frame beta chains were retained. Rows with a matching CDR3 protein are joined into one entry that keeps the most common DNA and genes. Counted in this sample were 20,000 to 25,000 distinct CDR3 sequences; under 55% of them appeared once. In total, the top ten clones hold about 18% of the sample.

This material consisted of CD4+ T cells from blood, cultured in vitro, taken before SARS-CoV-2 vaccination. The source of these receptors is a human donor who received a COVID-19 vaccine.

The J gene is TRBJ2-2, the V gene TRBV2, with D uncertain. Trimming left V 8 bases short and J 0 bases short, with 7 bases between. Germline lookup yields CDR1 SNHLY and CDR2 FYNNEI. CDR3 length: 13 residues. CDR3 sequence: CASASANTGELFF. DNA of the CDR3: TGTGCCAGCGCCAGCGCGAACACCGGGGAGCTGTTTTTT.

This clonotype is classed as medium-sized (0.01 to 0.1%). The V call is TRBV7-3, the J call TRBJ1-6; TRBD1 matches 12 bases. Per germline, CDR1 SGHTA and CDR2 FQGTGA. This CDR3 contains 15 residues. V gave up 5 bases and J gave up 7 bases; unmatched junction bases: 3. This CDR3 is CASSQGQGANSPLHF. As DNA, the CDR3 is TGTGCCAGCAGCCAGGGACAGGGGGCGAATTCACCCCTCCACTTT.

CDR3 residues: CASSLGRNTEAFF. For the CDR3, the DNA is TGCGCCAGCAGCTTGGGAAGGAACACTGAAGCTTTCTTT. This chain links TRBV5-1 with TRBJ1-1; D call uncertain. Trimming removed 0 bases at V and 1 base at J, with 4 bases between. Germline V CDR1 and CDR2: SGHRS, YFSETQ. The CDR3 is 13 amino acids.

The V and J genes are TRBV27 and TRBJ2-5; no clear D. Between the trimmed V and J ends, which lost 0 bases and 3 bases, there was a span of 8 bases. The germline V gene has CDR1 MNHEY and CDR2 SMNVEV (reference sequence). This CDR3 comprises 14 residues. The CDR3 is CASSLSPDEETQYF. The CDR3 nucleotides are TGTGCCAGCAGTTTATCCCCGGACGAAGAGACCCAGTACTTC.

This chain connects TRBV6-1 to TRBJ1-1, with D hard to call. The V and J ends lost 8 bases and 2 bases respectively, with 15 bases between them. The V gene's germline CDR1 is MNHNS and CDR2 SASEGT. The CDR3 has 14 amino acids. The CDR3 coding sequence is TGTGCCAGCTCCCCAGCTCGGGGAAACACTGAAGCTTTCTTT. Protein: CASSPARGNTEAFF.

The V call is TRBV20-1, the J call TRBJ1-1, with 10 bases that match TRBD1. V trimming: 5 bases; J trimming: 0 bases; junction bases outside the gene matches: 9. Germline V CDR1 and CDR2: DFQATT, SNEGSKA (reference sequence). CDR3 length equals 16 residues. Here the CDR3 DNA reads TGCAGTGCTCAGCCCTGGGACAGGGGAATGAACACTGAAGCTTTCTTT. Protein product: CSAQPWDRGMNTEAFF.

The chain is built from TRBV7-2 and TRBJ1-1; D is perhaps TRBD1 (5 bases). Germline CDR1 and CDR2: SGHTA and FQGNSA. CDR3 length equals 15 residues. V was pared by 3 bases and J by 5 bases, with 16 bases between. The CDR3 sequence is CASSFAQGVGTEAFF. The CDR3 bases are TGTGCCAGCAGCTTCGCCCAAGGGGTTGGTACTGAAGCTTTCTTT.

This clonotype was detected a few times. This sequence joins TRBV2 and TRBJ1-6, with D unresolved. CDR3 size: 13 residues. Germline lookup yields CDR1 SNHLY and CDR2 FYNNEI. The V gene lost 7 bases and the J gene lost 8 bases, with 12 bases spanning the gap. CDR3 DNA sequence: TGTGCCAGCATAGACCCGGCTGATTCACCCCTCCACTTT. Translation: CASIDPADSPLHF.

The chain employs TRBV12-3 or TRBV12-4 and TRBJ2-3; D is undetermined. Trimming took 5 bases from V and 0 from J, leaving 6 bases between them. The CDR3 length is 13 residues. This CDR3 is CASSKDSTDTQYF. In DNA, the CDR3 is TGTGCCAGCAGTAAGGACAGCACAGATACGCAGTATTTT.

The chain joins TRBV14 to TRBJ2-3; the D gene is possibly TRBD1 (6 bases). V lost 6 bases, J lost 4 bases, and 8 bases lay in between. CDR1 is SGHDN, CDR2 FVKESK, per germline. The CDR3 spans 12 residues. The CDR3 loop reads CASSGGADTQYF. CDR3 nucleotides: TGTGCCAGCAGTGGGGGCGCAGATACGCAGTATTTT.

The chain joins TRBV5-1 to TRBJ2-7; TRBD1 or TRBD2 may be the D gene (6 bases each). Trimming removed 5 bases from V and 0 bases from J, with 15 bases in between. Germline lookup yields CDR1 SGHRS and CDR2 YFSETQ. CDR3 length equals 15 residues. CDR3: CASSVRDTASYEQYF. Here the CDR3 DNA reads TGCGCCAGCAGTGTGCGGGACACCGCCTCCTACGAGCAGTACTTC.

The rearrangement uses TRBV12-3 or TRBV12-4 and TRBJ1-1; 8 bases align to TRBD1. The CDR3 totals 15 residues. V gave up 7 bases and J gave up 4 bases; unmatched junction bases: 11. CDR3 sequence: CASTSYSGGSTEAFF. The CDR3 nucleotides are TGTGCCAGCACCTCATATTCAGGGGGCTCCACTGAAGCTTTCTTT.

The table lists this clonotype with a few counts. The chain employs TRBV27 and TRBJ2-2, with 9 bases lining up with TRBD1. Trimming cost V 7 bases and J 5 bases; bases outside gene matches: 8. CDR1 and CDR2 (germline): MNHEY, SMNVEV (reference sequence). This CDR3 is built from 15 residues. The CDR3 here is CASTTGQGITGELFF. The CDR3 DNA follows: TGTGCCAGCACCACGGGACAGGGTATAACCGGGGAGCTGTTTTTT.

The genes are TRBV12-1 and TRBJ2-2; TRBD1 is the table's D call, not checked against the DNA. TRBV12-1 is noted as a pseudogene. The CDR3 covers 17 residues. The CDR3 protein is CASSPESDRGVSGELFF. CDR3 in DNA: TGTGCCAGCAGCCCGGAATCGGACAGGGGGGTATCCGGGGAGCTGTTTTTT.

This clonotype turned up a few times. This chain links TRBV6-1 with TRBJ2-2; TRBD2 might be the D (5 bases). The germline CDR1 and CDR2 sequences are MNHNS and SASEGT. With 8 bases removed from V and 4 bases from J, the gap between germline ends came to 8 bases. The CDR3 totals 12 residues. In DNA form, the CDR3 reads TGTGCCAGCGGGCGGGCCACCGGGGAGCTGTTTTTT. Residues: CASGRATGELFF.

This sequence joins TRBV7-8 and TRBJ2-2; 7 bases map to TRBD2. Germline V gene lookup returns CDR1 SGHVS and CDR2 FQNEAQ. V shed 1 base, J shed 6 bases, and the junction held 8 bases outside the gene matches. The CDR3 runs to 16 residues. CDR3 nucleotide sequence: TGTGCCAGCAGCTTAGTGAGGGAGGGACGCTCCGGGGAGCTGTTTTTT. Translated: CASSLVREGRSGELFF. Full variable domain (rest looked up from reference TRBV7-8 and TRBJ2-2): GAGVSQSPRYKVAKRGQDVALRCDPISGHVSLFWYQQALGQGPEFLTYFQNEAQLDKSGLPSDRFFAERPEGSVSTLKIQRTQQEDSAVYLCASSLVREGRSGELFFGEGSRLTVL.

The rearrangement links TRBV19 to TRBJ1-2; D remains ambiguous. Trimming took 9 bases from V and 2 from J, leaving 16 bases between them. The CDR3 covers 14 residues. Per the germline V gene, CDR1 is LNHDA and CDR2 is SQIVND (reference sequence). This CDR3 is CASLTAATNYGYTF. Here the CDR3 DNA reads TGTGCCAGCCTGACGGCGGCGACCAACTATGGCTACACCTTC.

This chain uses TRBV10-2 with TRBJ2-3, with 13 bases lining up with TRBD2. V lost 10 bases, J lost 7 bases, and 11 bases stayed unmatched. CDR1 is WSHSY and CDR2 is SAAADI in the germline V gene. The CDR3 has 15 residues. CDR3 residues: CATLPGLAGSYTQYF. DNA of the CDR3: TGCGCCACCTTACCGGGACTAGCGGGGTCATATACGCAGTATTTT.

This chain links TRBV10-3 with TRBJ2-7; a possible D gene is TRBD2 (6 bases). CDR3 length: 12 amino acids. Per the germline V gene, CDR1 is ENHRY and CDR2 is SYGVKD. V shed 10 bases and J shed 3 bases, with 13 bases lying between them. For the CDR3, the DNA is TGTGCCACCACATCGGAGGGCTACGAGCAGTACTTC. Its translation is CATTSEGYEQYF.

This clonotype has a handful of counts. This chain joins TRBV2 and TRBJ1-1; D remains unclear. This CDR3 has 11 amino acids. The ends were cut back, 1 base at V and 11 bases at J, with 8 bases in the middle. The germline CDR1 and CDR2 sequences are SNHLY and FYNNEI. The CDR3: CASSEEVDAFF. CDR3 bases: TGTGCCAGCAGTGAAGAGGTTGACGCTTTCTTT.

By proportion, this clonotype is medium-sized. J is TRBJ1-2 and V is TRBV10-1, with D uncertain. Per germline, CDR1 WNHNN and CDR2 SYGVQD (reference sequence). V lost 2 bases and J 0 bases, leaving 13 bases between the germline ends. There are 16 residues in the CDR3. CDR3 amino acids: CASSETFGESNYGYTF. Written as DNA, the CDR3 is TGCGCCAGCAGTGAGACATTTGGGGAATCTAACTATGGCTACACCTTC.

The chain uses TRBV2 and TRBJ1-1; 8 nucleotides agree with TRBD1. The CDR3 is 14 amino acids. Unmatched junction bases numbered 7, after V lost 8 bases and J lost 2 bases. Germline V CDR1 and CDR2: SNHLY, FYNNEI. In DNA, the CDR3 is TGTGCCAGCCAGGGGGCGCGAGGTAACACTGAAGCTTTCTTT. This gives the protein CASQGARGNTEAFF. The complete variable domain, with remaining parts taken from reference TRBV2 and TRBJ1-1, reads EPEVTQTPSHQVTQMGQEVILRCVPISNHLYFYWYRQILGQKVEFLVSFYNNEISEKSEIFDDQFSVERPDGSNFTLKIRSTKLEDSAMYFCASQGARGNTEAFFGQGTRLTVV.

This clonotype turned up a few times. The CDR3 spells CASSLLGQQSYGYTF. For the CDR3, the DNA is TGTGCCAGCAGTTTATTGGGACAGCAATCCTATGGCTACACCTTC. The J gene is TRBJ1-2, the V gene TRBV27; TRBD1 agrees at 7 bases. This CDR3 has 15 amino acids. The V gene's germline CDR1 is MNHEY and CDR2 SMNVEV (reference sequence). With V trimmed by 1 base and J by 4 bases, 6 bases remained unmatched.

V and J are TRBV4-1 and TRBJ1-1, with no clear D. With 3 bases removed from V and 6 bases from J, the gap between germline ends came to 14 bases. Germline CDR1 and CDR2: MGHRA and YSYEKL. The CDR3 length is 14 residues. The CDR3 DNA reads as TGCGCCAGCAGCCATTTCCCCCGGGATCCTGAAGCTTTCTTT. This codes for CASSHFPRDPEAFF.

This clonotype was seen a few times. The chain has TRBV7-3 and TRBJ2-5; D not certain. This CDR3 has 13 residues. V lost 5 bases and J 1 base, leaving 8 bases between the germline ends. In germline, CDR1 is SGHTA, CDR2 FQGTGA. The CDR3 protein is CASSLGSQETQYF. CDR3 coding DNA: TGTGCCAGCAGCCTCGGCAGCCAAGAGACCCAGTACTTC.